This TCR beta chain stems from a study of a mutant IDH1 vaccine in newly diagnosed glioma. About the study: Radiotherapy alone preceded vaccination by 4-6 weeks; alternatively, vaccination started with temozolomide cycles. Standard pretreatment was either radiotherapy, temozolomide, or, for most, radiochemotherapy with temozolomide.

Specified time point: week 35, safety follow-up. Vaccinated patients received 300 ug of mutant IDH1 20-mer peptide per dose, with topical imiquimod. Only in-frame clones appear in the TCRdb table, and some are missing; sequencing was by immunoSEQ multiplex PCR. The sample lists approximately 44,000 clones; around 80% were seen once. The study's findings and limits: Any relationship between pseudoprogression and changes in top peripheral T cell clonotypes seemed absent.

V was clipped by 5 bases and J by 6 bases; unmatched bases: 5. The germline V gene has CDR1 LNHDA and CDR2 SQIVND (reference sequence). The CDR3 runs 16 residues. About this clone itself: Antigen unknown.

This chain joins TRBV19 and TRBJ2-2, with 14 bases matching TRBD2. This TCR came from a man aged 40-49 years with glioma. The sample here was PBMCs, taken from a glioma patient whose treatment included an IDH1 peptide vaccine. The CDR3 nucleotides read TGTGCCAGTAGTCGGGGACTAGCGGGAGTTTCCGGGGAGCTGTTTTTT. Amino acid sequence: CASSRGLAGVSGELFF.